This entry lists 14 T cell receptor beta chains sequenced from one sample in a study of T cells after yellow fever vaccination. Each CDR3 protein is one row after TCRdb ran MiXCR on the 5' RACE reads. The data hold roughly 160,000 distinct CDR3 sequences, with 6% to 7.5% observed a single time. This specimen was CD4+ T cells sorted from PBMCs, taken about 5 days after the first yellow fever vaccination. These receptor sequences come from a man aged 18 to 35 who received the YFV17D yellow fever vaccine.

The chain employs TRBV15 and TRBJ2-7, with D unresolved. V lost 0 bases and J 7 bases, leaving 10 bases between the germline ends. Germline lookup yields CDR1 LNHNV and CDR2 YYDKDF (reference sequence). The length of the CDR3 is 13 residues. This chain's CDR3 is CATSRDRAGEQYV. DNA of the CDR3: TGTGCCACCAGCAGAGATCGAGCAGGTGAGCAGTACGTC.

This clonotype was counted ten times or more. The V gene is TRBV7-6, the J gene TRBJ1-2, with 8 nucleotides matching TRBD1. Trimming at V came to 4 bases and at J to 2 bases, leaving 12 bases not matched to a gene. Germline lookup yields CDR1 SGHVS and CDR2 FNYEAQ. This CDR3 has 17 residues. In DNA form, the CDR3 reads TGTGCCAGCAGCTCCGTCAGGGGGCCGATTCCGAACTATGGCTACACCTTC. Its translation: CASSSVRGPIPNYGYTF.

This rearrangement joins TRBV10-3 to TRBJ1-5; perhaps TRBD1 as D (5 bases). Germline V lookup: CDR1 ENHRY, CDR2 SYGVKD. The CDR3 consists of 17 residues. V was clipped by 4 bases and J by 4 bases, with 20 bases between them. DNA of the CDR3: TGTGCCATCAGTGGGGGGACGGATCTTGGCAGGAATCAGCCCCAGCATTTT. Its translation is CAISGGTDLGRNQPQHF.

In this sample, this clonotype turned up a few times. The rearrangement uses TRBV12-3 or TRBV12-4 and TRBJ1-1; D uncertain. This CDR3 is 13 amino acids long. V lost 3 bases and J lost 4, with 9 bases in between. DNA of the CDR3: TGTGCCAGCAGTTTTTACAGCCGCACTGAAGCTTTCTTT. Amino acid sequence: CASSFYSRTEAFF.

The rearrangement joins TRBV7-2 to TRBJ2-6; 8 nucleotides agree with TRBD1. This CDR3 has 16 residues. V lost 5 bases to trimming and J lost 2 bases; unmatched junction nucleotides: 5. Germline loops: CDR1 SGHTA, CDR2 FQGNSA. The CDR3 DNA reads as TGTGCCAGCAGCACCCGGACAGGGCCTGGGGCCAACGTCCTGACTTTC. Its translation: CASSTRTGPGANVLTF.

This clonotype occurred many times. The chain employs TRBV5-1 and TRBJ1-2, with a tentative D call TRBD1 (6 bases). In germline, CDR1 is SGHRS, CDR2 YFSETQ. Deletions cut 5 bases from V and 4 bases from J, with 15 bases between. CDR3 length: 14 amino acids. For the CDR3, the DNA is TGCGCCAGCAGAGCCGGACAGCCGACCTATGGCTACACCTTC. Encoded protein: CASRAGQPTYGYTF. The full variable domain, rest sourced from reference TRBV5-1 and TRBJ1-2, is KAGVTQTPRYLIKTRGQQVTLSCSPISGHRSVSWYQQTPGQGLQFLFEYFSETQRNKGNFPGRFSGRQFSNSRSEMNVSTLELGDSALYLCASRAGQPTYGYTFGSGTRLTVV.

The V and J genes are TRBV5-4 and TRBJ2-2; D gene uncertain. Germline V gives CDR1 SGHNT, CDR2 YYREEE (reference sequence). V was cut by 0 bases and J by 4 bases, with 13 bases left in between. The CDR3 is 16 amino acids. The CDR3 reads CASSLAAGPSTGELFF. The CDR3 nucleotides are TGTGCCAGCAGCTTGGCCGCAGGACCGTCCACCGGGGAGCTGTTTTTT.

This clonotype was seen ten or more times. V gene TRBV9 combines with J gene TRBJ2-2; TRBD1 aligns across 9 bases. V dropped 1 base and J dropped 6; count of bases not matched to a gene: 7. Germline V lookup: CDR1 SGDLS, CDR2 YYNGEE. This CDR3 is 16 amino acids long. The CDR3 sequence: CASSVTGTGTPGELFF. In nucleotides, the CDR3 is TGTGCCAGCAGCGTAACCGGGACAGGGACCCCCGGGGAGCTGTTTTTT.

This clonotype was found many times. CDR3 in amino acids: CASSGSDEQFF. CDR3 DNA sequence: TGTGCCAGCAGCGGTAGCGATGAGCAGTTCTTC. The gene calls are TRBV5-4 and TRBJ2-1, with D possibly being TRBD2 (5 bases). The CDR3 is made up of 11 amino acids. CDR1 and CDR2 from the germline V gene are SGHNT and YYREEE (reference sequence). V was cut by 4 bases and J by 8 bases, with 7 bases left in between.

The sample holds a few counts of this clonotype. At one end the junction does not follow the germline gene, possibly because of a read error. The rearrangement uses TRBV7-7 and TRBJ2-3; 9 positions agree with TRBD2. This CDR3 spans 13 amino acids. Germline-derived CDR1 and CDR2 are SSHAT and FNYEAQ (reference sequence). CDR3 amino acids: CASSGGNTDTQYF. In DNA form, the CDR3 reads TGTGCTAGCAGCGGGGGGAACACAGATACGCAGTATTTT.

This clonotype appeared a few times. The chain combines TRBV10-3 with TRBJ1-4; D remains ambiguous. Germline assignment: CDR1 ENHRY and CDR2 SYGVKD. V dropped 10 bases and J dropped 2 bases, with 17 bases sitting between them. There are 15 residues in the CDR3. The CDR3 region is CATTPQVATNEKLFF. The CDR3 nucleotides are TGTGCCACCACCCCCCAGGTGGCGACTAATGAAAAACTGTTTTTT.

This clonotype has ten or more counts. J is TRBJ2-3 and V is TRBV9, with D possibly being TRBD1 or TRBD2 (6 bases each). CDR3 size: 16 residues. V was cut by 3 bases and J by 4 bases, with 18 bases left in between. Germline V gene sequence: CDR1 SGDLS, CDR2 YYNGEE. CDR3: CASSAESGEVADTQYF. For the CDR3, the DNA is TGTGCCAGCAGCGCTGAATCAGGGGAGGTGGCAGATACGCAGTATTTT. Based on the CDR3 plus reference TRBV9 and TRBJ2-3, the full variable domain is DSGVTQTPKHLITATGQRVTLRCSPRSGDLSVYWYQQSLDQGLQFLIQYYNGEERAKGNILERFSAQQFPDLHSELNLSSLELGDSALYFCASSAESGEVADTQYFGPGTRLTVL.

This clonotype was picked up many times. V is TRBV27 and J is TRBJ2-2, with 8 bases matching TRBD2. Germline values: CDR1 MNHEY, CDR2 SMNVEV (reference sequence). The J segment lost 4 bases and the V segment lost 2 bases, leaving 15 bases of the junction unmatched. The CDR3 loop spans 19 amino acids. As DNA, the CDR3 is TGTGCCAGCAGTTTAGGGTTAGCGGGGTGGCCGTTGAGCACCGGGGAGCTGTTTTTT. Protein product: CASSLGLAGWPLSTGELFF.

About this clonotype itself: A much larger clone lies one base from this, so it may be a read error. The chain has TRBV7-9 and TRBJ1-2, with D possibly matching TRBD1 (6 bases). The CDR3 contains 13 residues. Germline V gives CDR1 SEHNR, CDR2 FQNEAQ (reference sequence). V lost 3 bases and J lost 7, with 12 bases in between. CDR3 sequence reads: CASSLLGTTGYTF. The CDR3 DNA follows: TGTGCCAGCAGCTTGCTCGGGACAACTGGCTACACCTTC.